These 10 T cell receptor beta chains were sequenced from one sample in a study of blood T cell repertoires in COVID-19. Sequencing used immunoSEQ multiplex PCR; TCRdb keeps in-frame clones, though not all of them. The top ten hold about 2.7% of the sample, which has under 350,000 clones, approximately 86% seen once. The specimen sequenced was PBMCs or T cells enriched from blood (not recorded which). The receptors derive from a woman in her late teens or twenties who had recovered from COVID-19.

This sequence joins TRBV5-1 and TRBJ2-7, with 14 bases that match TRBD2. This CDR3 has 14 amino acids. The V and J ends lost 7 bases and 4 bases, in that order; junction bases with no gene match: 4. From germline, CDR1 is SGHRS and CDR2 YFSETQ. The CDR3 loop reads CASGGTSGSYEQYF. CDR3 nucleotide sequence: TGCGCCAGCGGGGGGACTAGCGGGAGTTACGAGCAGTACTTC. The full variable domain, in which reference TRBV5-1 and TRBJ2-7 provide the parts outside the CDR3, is KAGVTQTPRYLIKTRGQQVTLSCSPISGHRSVSWYQQTPGQGLQFLFEYFSETQRNKGNFPGRFSGRQFSNSRSEMNVSTLELGDSALYLCASGGTSGSYEQYFGPGTRLTVT.

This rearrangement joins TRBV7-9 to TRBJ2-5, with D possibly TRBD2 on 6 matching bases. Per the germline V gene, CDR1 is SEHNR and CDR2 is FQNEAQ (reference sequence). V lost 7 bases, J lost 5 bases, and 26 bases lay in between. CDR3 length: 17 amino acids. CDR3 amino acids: CASTFSLGGKYVETQYF. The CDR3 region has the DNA TGTGCCAGCACCTTCAGCTTAGGAGGGAAGTACGTCGAGACCCAGTACTTC.

CDR3 sequence (DNA): TGTGCCAGCAGCTTAGACTCGCCGATCACAGATACGCAGTATTTT. This gives the protein CASSLDSPITDTQYF. This rearrangement joins TRBV7-9 to TRBJ2-3; D remains ambiguous. The CDR3 is made up of 15 amino acids. V lost 1 base and J 2 bases, leaving 10 bases between the germline ends. The germline V gene encodes CDR1 SEHNR and CDR2 FQNEAQ (reference sequence).

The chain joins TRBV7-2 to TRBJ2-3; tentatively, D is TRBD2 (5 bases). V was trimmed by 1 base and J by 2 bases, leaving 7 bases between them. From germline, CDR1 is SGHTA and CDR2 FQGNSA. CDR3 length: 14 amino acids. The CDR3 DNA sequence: TGTGCCAGCAGCTTAGGGACTTACACAGATACGCAGTATTTT. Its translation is CASSLGTYTDTQYF. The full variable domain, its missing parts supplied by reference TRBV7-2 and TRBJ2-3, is GAGVSQSPSNKVTEKGKDVELRCDPISGHTALYWYRQSLGQGLEFLIYFQGNSAPDKSGLPSDRFSAERTGGSVSTLTIQRTQQEDSAVYLCASSLGTYTDTQYFGPGTRLTVL.

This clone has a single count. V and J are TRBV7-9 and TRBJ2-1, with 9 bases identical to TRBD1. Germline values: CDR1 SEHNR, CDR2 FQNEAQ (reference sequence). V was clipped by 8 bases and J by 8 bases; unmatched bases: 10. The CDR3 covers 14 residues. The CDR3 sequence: CASRGGTGLYEQFF. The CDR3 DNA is TGTGCCAGCCGGGGTGGGACAGGGCTCTATGAGCAGTTCTTC. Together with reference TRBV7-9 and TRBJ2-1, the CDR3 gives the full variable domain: DTGVSQNPRHKITKRGQNVTFRCDPISEHNRLYWYRQTLGQGPEFLTYFQNEAQLEKSRLLSDRFSAERPKGSFSTLEIQRTEQGDSAMYLCASRGGTGLYEQFFGPGTRLTVL.

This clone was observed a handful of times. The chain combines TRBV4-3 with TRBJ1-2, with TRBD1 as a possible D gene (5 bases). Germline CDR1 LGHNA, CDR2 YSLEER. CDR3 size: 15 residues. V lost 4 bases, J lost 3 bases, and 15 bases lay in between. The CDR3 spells CASSPSGKRDYGYTF. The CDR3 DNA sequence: TGCGCCAGCAGCCCCTCAGGGAAACGGGACTATGGCTACACCTTC.

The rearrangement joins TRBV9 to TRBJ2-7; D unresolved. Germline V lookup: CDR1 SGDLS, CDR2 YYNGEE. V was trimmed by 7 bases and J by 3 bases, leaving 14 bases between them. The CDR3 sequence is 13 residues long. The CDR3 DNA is TGTGCCAGCGGGCCCTCCGTGGGCTACGAGCAGTACTTC. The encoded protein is CASGPSVGYEQYF.

CDR3 residues: CASSRGPDRESPLHF. For the CDR3, the DNA is TGTGCCAGCAGCCGGGGGCCGGACAGGGAGTCACCCCTCCACTTT. The chain is built from TRBV7-6 and TRBJ1-6, with TRBD1 identical over 8 bases. The J segment lost 10 bases and the V segment lost 5 bases, leaving 10 bases of the junction unmatched. The V gene's germline CDR1 is SGHVS and CDR2 FNYEAQ. The CDR3 spans 15 residues.

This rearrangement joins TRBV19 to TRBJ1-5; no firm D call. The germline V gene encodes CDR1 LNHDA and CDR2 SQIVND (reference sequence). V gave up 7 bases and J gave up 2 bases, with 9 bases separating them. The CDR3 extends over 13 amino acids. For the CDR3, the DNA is TGTGCCAGTACCCCCGGGGGCAATCAGCCCCAGCATTTT. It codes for CASTPGGNQPQHF.

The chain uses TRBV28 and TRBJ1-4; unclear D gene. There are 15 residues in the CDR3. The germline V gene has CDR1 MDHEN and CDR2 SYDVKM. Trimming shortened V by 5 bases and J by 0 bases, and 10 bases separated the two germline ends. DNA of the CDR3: TGTGCCAGCAGTCCGACTTGGGCAACTAATGAAAAACTGTTTTTT. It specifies CASSPTWATNEKLFF.